The next 15 T cell receptor beta chains were all read from a single sample in a study of T cell changes during pregnancy in multiple sclerosis. Only in-frame clones appear in the TCRdb table, and some are missing; sequencing was by immunoSEQ multiplex PCR. The sample holds some 25,000 clones, roughly 91% seen once. The sample in question was CD4+ T cells from peripheral blood mononuclear cells, obtained in the first trimester of pregnancy. Source of these receptors: a female donor in good health, enrolled as a control in a pregnancy study.

The chain carries TRBV28 and TRBJ1-1; TRBD1 matches 8 bases. Germline-derived CDR1 and CDR2 are MDHEN and SYDVKM. V was pared by 4 bases and J by 4 bases, with 5 bases of the junction left unmatched. This CDR3 region has 14 residues. In DNA, the CDR3 is TGTGCCAGCAGTTCAGGGGGCTCAGGCACTGAAGCTTTCTTT. As protein: CASSSGGSGTEAFF.

This chain connects TRBV28 to TRBJ1-2; D unclear. The CDR3 totals 14 residues. V shed 3 bases and J shed 7 bases, with 15 bases lying between them. CDR1 and CDR2 (germline): MDHEN, SYDVKM. The DNA of the CDR3 is TGTGCCAGCAGTTTGCCACCGGAGCGGGGTGGCTACACCTTC. Translation: CASSLPPERGGYTF.

The V gene is TRBV11-2, the J gene TRBJ2-7, with 7 bases that match TRBD2. The CDR3 extends over 15 amino acids. J was trimmed by 5 bases and V by 5 bases; bases with no gene match: 12. CDR1 and CDR2 (germline): SGHAT, FQNNGV. DNA of the CDR3: TGTGCCAGCAGCCCTAAAGGCGCTAGCGGTAACGAGCAGTACTTC. Protein: CASSPKGASGNEQYF.

This clone is medium-sized in the sample. The chain carries TRBV6-4 and TRBJ1-1; D is uncertain. The germline V gene encodes CDR1 MRHNA and CDR2 SNTAGT. V was cut by 5 bases and J by 4 bases, with 11 bases left in between. This CDR3 spans 13 amino acids. The chain's CDR3 is CASSPEEGTEAFF. CDR3 bases: TGTGCCAGCAGTCCCGAGGAGGGCACTGAAGCTTTCTTT.

The chain is built from TRBV6-6 and TRBJ2-7, with 8 bases lining up with TRBD2. Germline CDR1 reads MNHNY; CDR2 reads SVGAGI (reference sequence). This CDR3 spans 15 amino acids. The V segment lost 6 bases and the J segment 4 bases; nucleotides outside the gene matches: 11. The CDR3 coding sequence is TGTGCCAGCAGACTTAGCGGGATTCGTGGGTACGAGCAGTACTTC. It codes for CASRLSGIRGYEQYF.

The genes are TRBV10-3 and TRBJ2-5; 7 bases map to TRBD2. Germline CDR1 is ENHRY and CDR2 is SYGVKD. The ends lost 5 bases at V and 1 base at J; junction bases unmatched: 4. The CDR3 consists of 14 residues. The chain's CDR3 is CAISSGRLQETQYF. In nucleotides, the CDR3 is TGTGCCATCAGTTCCGGGAGGCTCCAAGAGACCCAGTACTTC.

The V and J genes are TRBV2 and TRBJ1-2; 7 bases are a match to TRBD1. V shed 6 bases, J shed 2 bases, and the junction held 9 bases outside the gene matches. Germline V gene lookup returns CDR1 SNHLY and CDR2 FYNNEI. The CDR3 is 15 amino acids. CDR3 sequence (DNA): TGTGCCAGCAGCCCGACAGGGAGAGCGAACTATGGCTACACCTTC. Its protein product is CASSPTGRANYGYTF.

The CDR3 nucleotides are TGTGCCAGCTCACCACCGGACAGGGGGTTTGGCTATGGCTACACCTTC. It yields the protein CASSPPDRGFGYGYTF. V is TRBV18 and J is TRBJ1-2; 10 bases are shared with TRBD1. The germline CDR1 and CDR2 sequences are KGHSH and LQKENI. The CDR3 is 16 amino acids. The J segment lost 4 bases and the V segment lost 0 bases, leaving 5 bases of the junction unmatched.

Here the CDR3 reads CASSILNTDTQYF. As DNA, the CDR3 is TGCGCCAGCAGCATACTGAACACAGATACGCAGTATTTT. The V and J genes are TRBV5-1 and TRBJ2-3; D remains unclear. V was cut by 4 bases and J by 2 bases, with 8 bases left in between. This CDR3 has 13 amino acids. Germline assignment: CDR1 SGHRS and CDR2 YFSETQ.

This chain links TRBV5-1 with TRBJ2-3; TRBD2 agrees at 7 bases. CDR3 length equals 14 residues. V was pared by 2 bases and J by 2 bases, with 2 bases of the junction left unmatched. Germline CDR1 is SGHRS and CDR2 is YFSETQ. The chain's CDR3 is CASSLAGPTDTQYF. CDR3 nucleotide sequence: TGCGCCAGCAGCTTAGCGGGACCCACAGATACGCAGTATTTT.

This chain uses TRBV9 with TRBJ1-2; TRBD1 matches 7 bases. CDR3 length: 14 residues. The ends lost 2 bases at V and 4 bases at J; junction bases unmatched: 5. The germline V gene has CDR1 SGDLS and CDR2 YYNGEE. CDR3 residues: CASSVDRVSYGYTF. CDR3 DNA: TGTGCCAGCAGCGTCGACAGGGTGAGCTATGGCTACACCTTC.

The gene calls are TRBV5-1 and TRBJ1-1, with 7 nucleotides matching TRBD1. Germline V lookup: CDR1 SGHRS, CDR2 YFSETQ. The J segment lost 0 bases and the V segment lost 3 bases, leaving 8 bases of the junction unmatched. The CDR3 extends over 16 amino acids. DNA for the CDR3: TGCGCCAGCAGCTGGAGGGACAGTGGGATGAACACTGAAGCTTTCTTT. It specifies CASSWRDSGMNTEAFF.

The chain links TRBV5-1 to TRBJ1-1; no clear D gene. Per germline, CDR1 SGHRS and CDR2 YFSETQ. Trimming took 0 bases from V and 6 from J, leaving 6 bases between them. The CDR3 sequence is 12 residues long. For the CDR3, the DNA is TGCGCCAGCAGCTTGGAAACAGCTGAAGCTTTCTTT. Amino acids: CASSLETAEAFF. The full variable domain, its missing parts supplied by reference TRBV5-1 and TRBJ1-1, is KAGVTQTPRYLIKTRGQQVTLSCSPISGHRSVSWYQQTPGQGLQFLFEYFSETQRNKGNFPGRFSGRQFSNSRSEMNVSTLELGDSALYLCASSLETAEAFFGQGTRLTVV.

V and J are TRBV7-2 and TRBJ1-2; TRBD1 is a possible D gene (6 bases). This CDR3 comprises 13 residues. V was cut by 5 bases and J by 6 bases, with 13 bases left in between. Per the germline V gene, CDR1 is SGHTA and CDR2 is FQGNSA. CDR3 sequence (DNA): TGTGCCAGCAGCGAGGCCAGGGGCGATGGCTACACCTTC. The encoded protein is CASSEARGDGYTF.

The chain is built from TRBV28 and TRBJ1-1; D possibly corresponds to TRBD1 (6 bases). V was clipped by 7 bases and J by 4 bases, with 16 bases between them. Per germline, CDR1 MDHEN and CDR2 SYDVKM. The CDR3 extends over 14 amino acids. The CDR3 spells CASILLRGFTEAFF. CDR3 DNA: TGTGCCAGCATTCTCTTGAGGGGGTTCACTGAAGCTTTCTTT.